Presented here are 20 T cell receptor beta chains from one specimen sequenced in a study of blood T cell repertoires in COVID-19. Profiling relied on immunoSEQ multiplex PCR, and the TCRdb table lists in-frame clones only, not all of them. This repertoire shows approximately 240,000 clones, roughly nine tenths found once; its top ten account for about 6.3%. The source material was PBMCs or T cells enriched from blood (not recorded which). The receptors were gathered from a woman in her twenties or thirties with acute COVID-19.

The chain carries TRBV5-8 and TRBJ2-7; tentatively, D is TRBD1 (5 bases). This CDR3 has 15 amino acids. Germline CDR1 is SGHTS and CDR2 is YDEGEE. V dropped 0 bases and J dropped 2 bases, with 12 bases sitting between them. CDR3 amino acids: CASSLVRVKTYEQYF. The CDR3 DNA sequence: TGTGCCAGCAGCTTGGTCAGGGTCAAAACCTACGAGCAGTACTTC. Using reference TRBV5-8 and TRBJ2-7 for the parts outside the CDR3, the full variable domain is EAGVTQSPTHLIKTRGQQATLRCSPISGHTSVYWYQQALGLGLQFLLWYDEGEERNRGNFPPRFSGRQFPNYSSELNVNALELEDSALYLCASSLVRVKTYEQYFGPGTRLTVT.

The J gene is TRBJ1-2, the V gene TRBV6-5; 10 bases fit TRBD1. CDR1 and CDR2 from the germline V gene are MNHEY and SVGAGI. The CDR3 is 15 residues long. Losses at the gene ends were 6 bases for V and 3 bases for J; bases not matched to a gene: 7. CDR3 coding DNA: TGTGCCAGCAGAGACCGGGACAGGGGACACTATGGCTACACCTTC. Protein sequence: CASRDRDRGHYGYTF.

This rearrangement joins TRBV6-2 or TRBV6-3 to TRBJ1-1; tentatively, D is TRBD1 (5 bases). The CDR3 contains 14 residues. V shed 5 bases and J shed 0 bases, with 10 bases lying between them. CDR1 MNHEY and CDR2 SVGEGT come from the germline V gene. This CDR3 reads CASSGGLMNTEAFF. The CDR3 nucleotides are TGTGCCAGCAGTGGGGGACTGATGAACACTGAAGCTTTCTTT.

The CDR3: CAWSPLSGGLMDTQYF. CDR3 nucleotides: TGTGCCTGGTCCCCCCTTTCGGGGGGATTGATGGATACGCAGTATTTT. The V call is TRBV30, the J call TRBJ2-3; TRBD2 aligns across 7 bases. Germline V lookup: CDR1 GTSNPN, CDR2 SVGIG (reference sequence). V dropped 5 bases and J dropped 6; count of bases not matched to a gene: 17. There are 16 residues in the CDR3.

The chain links TRBV28 to TRBJ2-7, with TRBD2 identical over 10 bases. The V gene end was trimmed by 2 bases and the J gene end by 5 bases; junction bases not matched to a gene: 6. The length of the CDR3 is 15 residues. Per the germline V gene, CDR1 is MDHEN and CDR2 is SYDVKM. This CDR3 is CASSLLAGEIHEQYF. The CDR3 coding sequence is TGTGCCAGCAGTTTACTAGCGGGAGAAATCCACGAGCAGTACTTC. Full variable domain (outside the CDR3, taken from reference TRBV28 and TRBJ2-7): DVKVTQSSRYLVKRTGEKVFLECVQDMDHENMFWYRQDPGLGLRLIYFSYDVKMKEKGDIPEGYSVSREKKERFSLILESASTNQTSMYLCASSLLAGEIHEQYFGPGTRLTVT.

The chain uses TRBV19 and TRBJ2-7; 10 nucleotides line up with TRBD1. The CDR3 extends over 15 amino acids. CDR1 is LNHDA, CDR2 SQIVND, per germline (reference sequence). With 5 bases clipped from V and 2 bases from J, the junction kept 6 bases outside the gene matches. CDR3 loop: CASSPDRGEPYEQYF. CDR3 coding DNA: TGTGCCAGTAGTCCGGACAGGGGGGAGCCCTACGAGCAGTACTTC.

A few counts support this clone. The chain combines TRBV28 with TRBJ1-3; D is ambiguous. This CDR3 has 11 residues. Germline V lookup: CDR1 MDHEN, CDR2 SYDVKM. V was shortened by 5 bases and J by 8 bases, with 7 bases between the two germline ends. CDR3 nucleotides: TGTGCCAGCAGTCTGGAGGACACCATATATTTT. Translation gives CASSLEDTIYF.

This clone was seen only a few times. This rearrangement joins TRBV2 to TRBJ1-2; D is ambiguous. This CDR3 contains 18 residues. CDR1 SNHLY and CDR2 FYNNEI come from the germline V gene. The ends were cut back, 4 bases at V and 0 bases at J, with 21 bases in the middle. In DNA form, the CDR3 reads TGTGCCAGCAGTGGACTACTCTTGGACCGCGATTCTAACTATGGCTACACCTTC. Its protein is CASSGLLLDRDSNYGYTF. Complete variable domain (other parts from reference TRBV2 and TRBJ1-2): EPEVTQTPSHQVTQMGQEVILRCVPISNHLYFYWYRQILGQKVEFLVSFYNNEISEKSEIFDDQFSVERPDGSNFTLKIRSTKLEDSAMYFCASSGLLLDRDSNYGYTFGSGTRLTVV.

This clone came up once. This chain uses TRBV7-9 with TRBJ2-1; D gene unclear. V was shortened by 3 bases and J by 5 bases, with 23 bases between the two germline ends. Germline CDR1 SEHNR, CDR2 FQNEAQ (reference sequence). The CDR3 is 18 residues long. The CDR3 spells CASSFPTQSSTKDNEQFF. The CDR3 region has the DNA TGTGCCAGCAGCTTCCCTACGCAGTCTAGTACCAAAGACAATGAGCAGTTCTTC.

The chain couples TRBV19 to TRBJ2-7, with 9 bases fitting TRBD1. The V gene's germline CDR1 is LNHDA and CDR2 SQIVND (reference sequence). V dropped 6 bases and J dropped 2; count of bases not matched to a gene: 8. The length of the CDR3 is 15 residues. The DNA of the CDR3 is TGTGCCAGTAGGGAACGGACAGGGGTAACCTACGAGCAGTACTTC. Protein sequence: CASRERTGVTYEQYF.

This chain uses TRBV18 with TRBJ2-7, with D tentatively TRBD1 (6 bases). The CDR3 is made up of 15 amino acids. CDR1 and CDR2 from the germline V gene are KGHSH and LQKENI. V lost 3 bases, J lost 6 bases, and 18 bases lay in between. The CDR3 reads CASSPPGTGFGEQYF. Here the CDR3 DNA reads TGTGCCAGCTCACCCCCCGGTACAGGGTTTGGCGAGCAGTACTTC.

The chain carries TRBV27 and TRBJ1-1, with 7 nucleotides matching TRBD1. Germline CDR1 MNHEY, CDR2 SMNVEV (reference sequence). CDR3 length: 17 amino acids. The J segment lost 0 bases and the V segment lost 5 bases, leaving 12 bases of the junction unmatched. CDR3 in amino acids: CASSTYTRGQLNTEAFF. The CDR3 region has the DNA TGTGCCAGCAGTACCTACACCCGGGGACAGCTGAACACTGAAGCTTTCTTT.

The J gene is TRBJ1-1, the V gene TRBV27, with 9 nucleotides matching TRBD1. CDR3 size: 14 residues. Germline CDR1 reads MNHEY; CDR2 reads SMNVEV (reference sequence). The V and J ends lost 5 bases and 4 bases, in that order; junction bases with no gene match: 5. The CDR3 protein is CASSLQGARTEAFF. For the CDR3, the DNA is TGTGCCAGCAGTCTACAGGGGGCTCGCACTGAAGCTTTCTTT.

The chain carries TRBV27 and TRBJ2-1; D may be TRBD2 (6 bases). CDR3 length: 16 amino acids. Trimming took 0 bases from V and 0 from J, leaving 9 bases between them. In germline, CDR1 is MNHEY, CDR2 SMNVEV (reference sequence). CDR3 nucleotides: TGTGCCAGCAGTTTATCTAGCGGCGGCTCCTACAATGAGCAGTTCTTC. Translated, it gives CASSLSSGGSYNEQFF.

The chain joins TRBV27 to TRBJ1-2, with 8 bases identical to TRBD1. CDR1 and CDR2 (germline): MNHEY, SMNVEV (reference sequence). This CDR3 region has 16 residues. Losses at the gene ends were 1 base for V and 0 bases for J; bases not matched to a gene: 4. CDR3 nucleotides: TGTGCCAGCAGTTTATACGGGACAGGAGCTAACTATGGCTACACCTTC. Translation: CASSLYGTGANYGYTF.

The rearrangement links TRBV28 to TRBJ1-2; 7 bases fit TRBD1. Germline V gives CDR1 MDHEN, CDR2 SYDVKM. Losses at the gene ends were 3 bases for V and 5 bases for J; bases not matched to a gene: 9. The CDR3 sequence is 15 residues long. CDR3 sequence: CASSFSPDRQYGYTF. CDR3 nucleotides: TGTGCCAGCAGTTTCTCTCCGGACAGGCAATATGGCTACACCTTC.

About this clone: Its ends do not fully match the called genes, so a read error is possible. The V and J genes are TRBV5-6 and TRBJ2-7, with D perhaps TRBD1 (7 bases). The CDR3 totals 19 residues. Germline V gives CDR1 SGHDT, CDR2 YYEEEE. CDR3 DNA sequence: TGTGCCACCGATCCGACCTATCTGGAGGGGACAGACCATTACTACCAGCAGTACTTC. Translation gives CATDPTYLEGTDHYYQQYF. Together with reference TRBV5-6 and TRBJ2-7, the CDR3 gives the full variable domain: DAGVTQSPTHLIKTRGQQVTLRCSPKSGHDTVSWYQQALGQGPQFIFQYYEEEERQRGNFPDRFSGHQFPNYSSELNVNALLLGDSALYLCATDPTYLEGTDHYYQQYFGPGTRLTVT.

The V call is TRBV28, the J call TRBJ2-2, with 8 bases fitting TRBD2. This CDR3 spans 16 amino acids. With V trimmed by 7 bases and J by 1 base, 8 bases remained unmatched. CDR1 MDHEN and CDR2 SYDVKM come from the germline V gene. CDR3 DNA: TGTGCCAGCACCTCTCCGGGGGGGCGGAACACCGGGGAGCTGTTTTTT. Protein: CASTSPGGRNTGELFF.

The chain is built from TRBV28 and TRBJ2-7; 7 bases match TRBD1. Germline trimming cut 2 bases from V and 1 base from J; bases unmatched to any gene: 5. CDR1 and CDR2 from the germline V gene are MDHEN and SYDVKM. The CDR3 extends over 15 amino acids. The CDR3 is CASSLRGDSSYEQYF. The DNA of the CDR3 is TGTGCCAGCAGTTTAAGAGGGGACAGTTCCTACGAGCAGTACTTC.

The chain couples TRBV19 to TRBJ1-2, with TRBD1 matching 11 bases. Germline CDR1 and CDR2: LNHDA and SQIVND (reference sequence). CDR3 length: 14 amino acids. V lost 10 bases to trimming and J lost 7 bases; unmatched junction nucleotides: 11. The CDR3 bases are TGTGCCACTAAGGACAGGGGGCGAGGGGCTGGCTACACCTTC. Residues: CATKDRGRGAGYTF. Drawing the rest from reference TRBV19 and TRBJ1-2, the complete variable domain is DGGITQSPKYLFRKEGQNVTLSCEQNLNHDAMYWYRQDPGQGLRLIYYSQIVNDFQKGDIAEGYSVSREKKESFPLTVTSAQKNPTAFYLCATKDRGRGAGYTFGSGTRLTVV.